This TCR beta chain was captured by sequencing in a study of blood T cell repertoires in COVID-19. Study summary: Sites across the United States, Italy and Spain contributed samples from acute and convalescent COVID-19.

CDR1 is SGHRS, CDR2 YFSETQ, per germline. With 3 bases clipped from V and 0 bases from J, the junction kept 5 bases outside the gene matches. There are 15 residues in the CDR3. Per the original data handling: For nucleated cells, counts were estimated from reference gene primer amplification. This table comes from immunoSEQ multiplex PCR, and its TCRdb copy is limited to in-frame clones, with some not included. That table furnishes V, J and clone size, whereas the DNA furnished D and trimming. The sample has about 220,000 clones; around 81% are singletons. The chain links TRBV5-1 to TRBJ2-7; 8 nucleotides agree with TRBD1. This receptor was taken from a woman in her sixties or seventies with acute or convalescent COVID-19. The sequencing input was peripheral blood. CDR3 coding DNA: TGCGCCAGCAGCTCGACAGGGGATACCTCCTACGAGCAGTACTTC. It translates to CASSSTGDTSYEQYF.